These 31 T cell receptor beta chains came from one sample sequenced in a study of cytomegalovirus exposure and HLA in healthy donors. Vbeta (60) and Jbeta (13) primers were used in the PCR. The method was immunoSEQ multiplex PCR; TCRdb's version includes in-frame clones alone and lacks a portion of them. The sample consists of under 150,000 clones, about three quarters of them appearing once. The sample consisted of PBMCs. The receptor set was obtained from a woman aged 60-70 years in good health and CMV-seropositive.

The V and J genes are TRBV7-9 and TRBJ1-6, with 10 positions matching TRBD1. Trimming at V came to 1 base and at J to 2 bases, leaving 2 bases not matched to a gene. This CDR3 has 17 amino acids. The germline CDR1 and CDR2 sequences are SEHNR and FQNEAQ (reference sequence). CDR3 region: CASSLEGQGPYNSPLHF. In DNA, the CDR3 is TGTGCCAGCAGCTTAGAGGGACAGGGGCCCTATAATTCACCCCTCCACTTT.

The chain couples TRBV9 to TRBJ2-7; D ambiguous. Between the trimmed V and J ends, which lost 4 bases and 2 bases, there was a span of 13 bases. Germline assignment: CDR1 SGDLS and CDR2 YYNGEE. The CDR3 sequence is 14 residues long. The CDR3: CASSPVNSAYEQYF. CDR3 sequence (DNA): TGTGCCAGCAGCCCTGTCAATTCGGCCTACGAGCAGTACTTC.

The CDR3 DNA follows: TGCGCCAGCAGCGCACTTTTGGACTATGGCTACACCTTC. It yields the protein CASSALLDYGYTF. The J gene is TRBJ1-2, the V gene TRBV5-1, with D hard to call. Trimming took 4 bases from V and 3 from J, leaving 10 bases between them. The germline gives CDR1 SGHRS, CDR2 YFSETQ. CDR3 length: 13 amino acids.

The chain links TRBV5-1 to TRBJ1-1, with TRBD1 matching 11 bases. This CDR3 comprises 15 residues. After removal of 4 bases from V and 11 bases from J, the junction contained 13 bases not matched to a gene. Germline loops: CDR1 SGHRS, CDR2 YFSETQ. The CDR3 nucleotides are TGCGCCAGCAGCCCCTCCGGGACAGGGGGTCTGGGGGCTTTCTTT. Its protein is CASSPSGTGGLGAFF.

The chain has TRBV19 and TRBJ2-3, with 7 bases matching TRBD1. The CDR3 totals 16 residues. V trimming: 4 bases; J trimming: 3 bases; junction bases outside the gene matches: 10. Germline lookup yields CDR1 LNHDA and CDR2 SQIVND (reference sequence). CDR3 in amino acids: CASSKTGLVGTDTQYF. The CDR3 DNA reads as TGTGCCAGTAGTAAGACAGGGCTAGTGGGGACAGATACGCAGTATTTT.

This CDR3 is CASSIVLQGSAEAFF. CDR3 nucleotides: TGTGCCAGTAGTATCGTTCTCCAGGGCTCGGCTGAAGCTTTCTTT. The gene calls are TRBV19 and TRBJ1-1; D is perhaps TRBD1 (5 bases). Trimming shortened V by 3 bases and J by 6 bases, and 17 bases separated the two germline ends. Germline values: CDR1 LNHDA, CDR2 SQIVND (reference sequence). CDR3 length: 15 amino acids.

This clone was picked up a small number of times. The chain is built from TRBV19 and TRBJ2-7; D is unresolved. Germline V gene sequence: CDR1 LNHDA, CDR2 SQIVND (reference sequence). This CDR3 is built from 13 residues. V gave up 5 bases and J gave up 2 bases, with 10 bases separating them. This CDR3 is CASSSQLPYEQYF. Written as DNA, the CDR3 is TGTGCCAGTAGTTCACAGCTGCCCTACGAGCAGTACTTC.

The genes are TRBV4-1 and TRBJ2-5; D call uncertain. The length of the CDR3 is 14 residues. Germline CDR1 MGHRA, CDR2 YSYEKL. With 1 base removed from V and 1 base from J, the gap between germline ends came to 7 bases. CDR3 amino acids: CASSQVNTQETQYF. The CDR3 nucleotides are TGCGCCAGCAGCCAAGTGAACACCCAAGAGACCCAGTACTTC.

The chain joins TRBV19 to TRBJ2-3; 12 bases map to TRBD2. The CDR3 length is 18 residues. The junction had 4 bases not matched to a gene; V was cut back by 0 bases and J by 0 bases. Germline V gives CDR1 LNHDA, CDR2 SQIVND (reference sequence). The CDR3 here is CASSIELAGGPSTDTQYF. The CDR3 nucleotides read TGTGCCAGTAGTATAGAACTAGCGGGGGGCCCTAGCACAGATACGCAGTATTTT.

This clone was seen only once. The V and J genes are TRBV7-9 and TRBJ1-2; D is unclear. The CDR3 covers 15 residues. The V gene lost 1 base and the J gene lost 3 bases, with 12 bases spanning the gap. Germline values: CDR1 SEHNR, CDR2 FQNEAQ (reference sequence). CDR3 in DNA: TGTGCCAGCAGCTTAGACGGGAGGGTTGACTATGGCTACACCTTC. This gives the protein CASSLDGRVDYGYTF.

This sequence joins TRBV19 and TRBJ2-7; D gene unclear. The V and J ends lost 3 bases and 2 bases respectively, with 11 bases between them. The length of the CDR3 is 14 residues. Germline V gives CDR1 LNHDA, CDR2 SQIVND (reference sequence). The CDR3 region is CASSIRLTPYEQYF. The DNA for the CDR3 is TGTGCCAGTAGTATCCGACTGACCCCCTACGAGCAGTACTTC.

The chain carries TRBV10-3 and TRBJ2-7, with 11 bases fitting TRBD1. With 3 bases clipped from V and 3 bases from J, the junction kept 10 bases outside the gene matches. This CDR3 has 17 amino acids. CDR1 ENHRY and CDR2 SYGVKD come from the germline V gene. CDR3 nucleotide sequence: TGTGCCATCAGTGAAACAGGGACAGGGGGGCTAAGCTACGAGCAGTACTTC. This sequence encodes CAISETGTGGLSYEQYF.

This clone was seen a handful of times. The chain links TRBV4-1 to TRBJ1-1, with a possible D match to TRBD1 (5 bases). Trimming removed 0 bases at V and 5 bases at J, with 10 bases between. There are 14 residues in the CDR3. CDR1 and CDR2 from the germline V gene are MGHRA and YSYEKL. CDR3 loop: CASSQEGGWTEAFF. The CDR3 nucleotides are TGCGCCAGCAGCCAAGAGGGGGGGTGGACTGAAGCTTTCTTT.

The chain combines TRBV27 with TRBJ2-7; 7 nucleotides agree with TRBD1. After removal of 6 bases from V and 3 bases from J, the junction contained 11 bases not matched to a gene. The CDR3 is made up of 15 amino acids. Germline V gives CDR1 MNHEY, CDR2 SMNVEV (reference sequence). The CDR3 loop reads CASRVEDRNFYEQYF. The CDR3, as DNA: TGTGCCAGCAGAGTAGAGGACAGGAACTTCTACGAGCAGTACTTC.

The DNA for the CDR3 is TGTGCCAGCACCTGGAGGACTAGTAACTATGGCTACACCTTC. It specifies CASTWRTSNYGYTF. V and J are TRBV2 and TRBJ1-2, with unresolved D. Trimming took 7 bases from V and 1 from J, leaving 13 bases between them. Germline V lookup: CDR1 SNHLY, CDR2 FYNNEI. This CDR3 is 14 amino acids long.

A few counts support this clone. This chain joins TRBV5-4 and TRBJ2-3; TRBD1 agrees at 9 bases. V was clipped by 4 bases and J by 5 bases; unmatched bases: 2. Germline assignment: CDR1 SGHNT and CDR2 YYREEE (reference sequence). The CDR3 spans 13 residues. The CDR3 is CASSADRGDTQYF. The CDR3 DNA sequence: TGTGCCAGCAGCGCGGACAGGGGAGATACGCAGTATTTT.

The chain combines TRBV6-6 with TRBJ1-2; 9 nucleotides align to TRBD1. V shed 2 bases and J 3 bases; nucleotides not matched to a gene: 4. This CDR3 is built from 15 residues. In germline, CDR1 is MNHNY, CDR2 SVGAGI (reference sequence). For the CDR3, the DNA is TGTGCCAGCAGTTACCAAGGACAGGGGTACTATGGCTACACCTTC. Residues: CASSYQGQGYYGYTF.

This chain joins TRBV7-8 and TRBJ2-3; 8 bases match TRBD2. Germline V gene lookup returns CDR1 SGHVS and CDR2 FQNEAQ. The V gene end was trimmed by 5 bases and the J gene end by 4 bases; junction bases not matched to a gene: 11. This CDR3 comprises 16 residues. The CDR3 sequence is CASSRAGSGVADTQYF. The CDR3 coding sequence is TGTGCCAGCAGCCGGGCGGGTAGCGGGGTGGCAGATACGCAGTATTTT.

This clone was seen more than once but under ten times. V gene TRBV4-2 combines with J gene TRBJ1-5; D call uncertain. This CDR3 is built from 15 residues. Germline V lookup: CDR1 LGHNA, CDR2 YNFKEQ. V was pared by 3 bases and J by 0 bases, with 9 bases between. DNA of the CDR3: TGTGCCAGCAGCCAGAACGGGGTTAGCAATCAGCCCCAGCATTTT. Translating gives CASSQNGVSNQPQHF.

The chain links TRBV19 to TRBJ1-5, with D unresolved. Looked up from germline, CDR1 is LNHDA and CDR2 is SQIVND (reference sequence). The CDR3 sequence is 13 residues long. V was shortened by 0 bases and J by 5 bases, with 5 bases between the two germline ends. The CDR3, as DNA: TGTGCCAGTAGTATAGACGGTTATCAGCCCCAGCATTTT. Translated: CASSIDGYQPQHF.

This clone was seen just once. At one of its ends the junction is not consistent with the germline gene, which may arise from a read error. J is TRBJ2-7 and V is TRBV7-9, with a possible D match to TRBD1 (5 bases). The germline V gene encodes CDR1 SEHNR and CDR2 FQNEAQ (reference sequence). This CDR3 has 14 amino acids. The CDR3 coding sequence is TGTTCCAGCAGCCCTCGGACATTTCCGTACGAGCAGTACTTC. It codes for CSSSPRTFPYEQYF.

The rearrangement links TRBV5-8 to TRBJ1-2; the match to TRBD1 covers 7 bases. Trimming at V came to 4 bases and at J to 4 bases, leaving 10 bases not matched to a gene. CDR3 length equals 15 residues. Per the germline V gene, CDR1 is SGHTS and CDR2 is YDEGEE. This chain's CDR3 is CASSPDLGTAYGYTF. The CDR3 nucleotides read TGTGCCAGCAGCCCAGACCTCGGGACAGCCTATGGCTACACCTTC.

The J gene is TRBJ2-1, the V gene TRBV5-8; D is perhaps TRBD1 (6 bases). This CDR3 has 15 residues. With 4 bases removed from V and 8 bases from J, the gap between germline ends came to 19 bases. Looked up from germline, CDR1 is SGHTS and CDR2 is YDEGEE. The CDR3 bases are TGTGCCAGCAGCCACAGGGTGCGCTTTGGGGATGAGCAGTTCTTC. Protein: CASSHRVRFGDEQFF. Full variable domain (outside the CDR3, taken from reference TRBV5-8 and TRBJ2-1): EAGVTQSPTHLIKTRGQQATLRCSPISGHTSVYWYQQALGLGLQFLLWYDEGEERNRGNFPPRFSGRQFPNYSSELNVNALELEDSALYLCASSHRVRFGDEQFFGPGTRLTVL.

The chain combines TRBV2 with TRBJ2-2, with 7 bases matching TRBD1. With V trimmed by 10 bases and J by 1 base, 3 bases remained unmatched. In germline, CDR1 is SNHLY, CDR2 FYNNEI. The CDR3 is 13 amino acids. The CDR3 nucleotides are TGTGCCATCGACAGGGAGAACACCGGGGAGCTGTTTTTT. The encoded protein is CAIDRENTGELFF. The full variable domain, in which reference TRBV2 and TRBJ2-2 provide the parts outside the CDR3, is EPEVTQTPSHQVTQMGQEVILRCVPISNHLYFYWYRQILGQKVEFLVSFYNNEISEKSEIFDDQFSVERPDGSNFTLKIRSTKLEDSAMYFCAIDRENTGELFFGEGSRLTVL.

This rearrangement joins TRBV18 to TRBJ1-5; tentative D call: TRBD1 (5 bases). V was cut by 5 bases and J by 0 bases, with 8 bases left in between. Germline values: CDR1 KGHSH, CDR2 LQKENI. The CDR3 has 14 amino acids. The CDR3 reads CASSKGISNQPQHF. CDR3 nucleotide sequence: TGTGCCAGCTCAAAGGGGATTAGCAATCAGCCCCAGCATTTT.

The chain has TRBV9 and TRBJ2-7; TRBD2 matches at 8 bases. The length of the CDR3 is 14 residues. V dropped 2 bases and J dropped 2; count of bases not matched to a gene: 3. Germline V gene lookup returns CDR1 SGDLS and CDR2 YYNGEE. CDR3 residues: CASSVSGETYEQYF. The CDR3 bases are TGTGCCAGCAGCGTTAGCGGGGAGACCTACGAGCAGTACTTC.

The chain couples TRBV10-1 to TRBJ2-1; 10 nucleotides line up with TRBD1. This CDR3 contains 17 residues. Germline CDR1 and CDR2: WNHNN and SYGVQD (reference sequence). Germline trimming cut 6 bases from V and 1 base from J; bases unmatched to any gene: 9. DNA of the CDR3: TGCGCCAGCAGCGCCGACAGGGGGCAGAGGTCCTACAATGAGCAGTTCTTC. Encoded protein: CASSADRGQRSYNEQFF.

The CDR3 DNA reads as TGTGCCAGCAGCTCACAGGGGGCAGGGTACAATGAGCAGTTCTTC. Its protein product is CASSSQGAGYNEQFF. The chain is built from TRBV5-4 and TRBJ2-1, with 9 positions matching TRBD1. Losses at the gene ends were 3 bases for V and 4 bases for J; bases not matched to a gene: 5. The CDR3 spans 15 residues. Germline V gene data show CDR1 as SGHNT and CDR2 as YYREEE (reference sequence). The full variable domain, completed using reference TRBV5-4 and TRBJ2-1, is ETGVTQSPTHLIKTRGQQVTLRCSSQSGHNTVSWYQQALGQGPQFIFQYYREEENGRGNFPPRFSGLQFPNYSSELNVNALELDDSALYLCASSSQGAGYNEQFFGPGTRLTVL.

The chain couples TRBV5-4 to TRBJ1-2, with D perhaps TRBD1 (6 bases). The germline V gene encodes CDR1 SGHNT and CDR2 YYREEE (reference sequence). This CDR3 is built from 13 residues. V was cut by 2 bases and J by 7 bases, with 12 bases left in between. The CDR3 is CASSFPGEGGYTF. In nucleotides, the CDR3 is TGTGCCAGCAGCTTCCCAGGGGAGGGTGGCTACACCTTC.

This CDR3 reads CASSWGDRAFF. The CDR3 DNA is TGTGCCAGTAGTTGGGGGGATCGGGCTTTCTTT. The chain uses TRBV19 and TRBJ1-1; D may be TRBD1 (5 bases). V was clipped by 5 bases and J by 11 bases, with 12 bases between them. From germline, CDR1 is LNHDA and CDR2 SQIVND (reference sequence). The CDR3 is 11 amino acids.

CDR3 nucleotides: TGTGCCAGCAGCTTGGGGCCTTCTTACGAGCAGTACTTC. Residues: CASSLGPSYEQYF. The chain recombines TRBV7-9 with TRBJ2-7, with D possibly matching TRBD1 (5 bases). With 3 bases removed from V and 4 bases from J, the gap between germline ends came to 10 bases. The length of the CDR3 is 13 residues. Germline CDR1 SEHNR, CDR2 FQNEAQ (reference sequence).